One and the same sample provided the 22 T cell receptor beta chains below, sequenced in a study of radiation and T cells in renal cell carcinoma. The time point: baseline pretreatment blood. Treatment indicated: 15 Gy SBRT to primary tumor, nephrectomy 4 weeks later. Profiling relied on immunoSEQ multiplex PCR, and the TCRdb table lists in-frame clones only, not all of them. The sample carries approximately 90,000 clones, roughly 90% recorded once. Sequencing used blood, obtained from a patient whose treatment included radiotherapy and nephrectomy. The receptor source for this set is a man aged 50 or older with renal cell carcinoma.

This clone came up a few times. The V gene is TRBV11-3, the J gene TRBJ2-1, with 8 bases lining up with TRBD1. The ends lost 1 base at V and 10 bases at J; junction bases unmatched: 6. Germline V gene lookup returns CDR1 SGHNT and CDR2 YENEEA. The length of the CDR3 is 14 residues. CDR3 coding DNA: TGTGCCAGCAGCTTAGGAGGACAGGGTGGAGAGCAGTTCTTC. Translated: CASSLGGQGGEQFF.

CDR3 protein: CASSVEGGNTEAFF. CDR3 DNA sequence: TGTGCCAGCAGTGTGGAGGGGGGGAACACTGAAGCTTTCTTT. V gene TRBV2 combines with J gene TRBJ1-1; weak D call: TRBD1 (6 bases). Looked up from germline, CDR1 is SNHLY and CDR2 is FYNNEI. CDR3 length: 14 residues. V was pared by 4 bases and J by 1 base, with 10 bases between.

V is TRBV7-8 and J is TRBJ1-3, with D unresolved. This CDR3 contains 14 residues. Trimming cost V 1 base and J 0 bases, with 4 bases left between them. The germline CDR1 and CDR2 sequences are SGHVS and FQNEAQ. The CDR3 sequence: CASSLGTSGNTIYF. The CDR3 nucleotides read TGTGCCAGCAGCTTAGGGACCTCTGGAAACACCATATATTTT.

The J gene is TRBJ1-1, the V gene TRBV19, with TRBD1 matching over 8 bases. This CDR3 spans 16 amino acids. Looked up from germline, CDR1 is LNHDA and CDR2 is SQIVND (reference sequence). With V trimmed by 5 bases and J by 5 bases, 13 bases remained unmatched. The DNA of the CDR3 is TGTGCCAGTAGTGCCGGGACAGGTAGTCTGAGGACTGAAGCTTTCTTT. This sequence encodes CASSAGTGSLRTEAFF. Variable domain in full (rest from reference TRBV19 and TRBJ1-1): DGGITQSPKYLFRKEGQNVTLSCEQNLNHDAMYWYRQDPGQGLRLIYYSQIVNDFQKGDIAEGYSVSREKKESFPLTVTSAQKNPTAFYLCASSAGTGSLRTEAFFGQGTRLTVV.

This clone has only one observation. V usage is TRBV5-1 and J usage is TRBJ2-3; a weak D match, TRBD2 (6 bases). Trimming cost V 0 bases and J 4 bases, with 12 bases left between them. Germline CDR1 is SGHRS and CDR2 is YFSETQ. The CDR3 is 15 residues long. The CDR3 is CASSLGPGEADTQYF. The CDR3 DNA is TGCGCCAGCAGCTTGGGCCCGGGAGAGGCAGATACGCAGTATTTT. The whole variable domain, filled in from reference TRBV5-1 and TRBJ2-3, reads KAGVTQTPRYLIKTRGQQVTLSCSPISGHRSVSWYQQTPGQGLQFLFEYFSETQRNKGNFPGRFSGRQFSNSRSEMNVSTLELGDSALYLCASSLGPGEADTQYFGPGTRLTVL.

The chain carries TRBV30 and TRBJ1-2; D remains ambiguous. V was shortened by 2 bases and J by 8 bases, with 21 bases between the two germline ends. In germline, CDR1 is GTSNPN, CDR2 SVGIG (reference sequence). The CDR3 extends over 15 amino acids. CDR3 region: CAWSTQRSGRGGYTF. The CDR3 DNA sequence: TGTGCCTGGAGTACCCAAAGAAGTGGCCGGGGAGGCTACACCTTC.

The count of this clone is one. The chain carries TRBV6-5 and TRBJ2-6; no firm D call. The V end was cut by 10 bases, the J end by 1 base, with 8 bases between. Germline V gene lookup returns CDR1 MNHEY and CDR2 SVGAGI. The CDR3 is made up of 13 amino acids. Written as DNA, the CDR3 is TGTGCCATTTTAGAGTCTGGGGCCAACGTCCTGACTTTC. Its translation is CAILESGANVLTF.

This chain uses TRBV5-1 with TRBJ2-5; 8 nucleotides match TRBD1. The CDR3 loop spans 14 amino acids. V was clipped by 5 bases and J by 1 base; unmatched bases: 4. Germline CDR1 SGHRS, CDR2 YFSETQ. CDR3 in amino acids: CASRPQGAQETQYF. The DNA of the CDR3 is TGCGCCAGCAGACCCCAGGGGGCCCAAGAGACCCAGTACTTC. The full variable domain, with the rest looked up from reference TRBV5-1 and TRBJ2-5, is KAGVTQTPRYLIKTRGQQVTLSCSPISGHRSVSWYQQTPGQGLQFLFEYFSETQRNKGNFPGRFSGRQFSNSRSEMNVSTLELGDSALYLCASRPQGAQETQYFGPGTRLLVL.

V and J are TRBV7-8 and TRBJ1-6; no reliable D call. V was pared by 0 bases and J by 0 bases, with 6 bases between. The CDR3 sequence is 16 residues long. Germline V CDR1 and CDR2: SGHVS, FQNEAQ. CDR3 in DNA: TGTGCCAGCAGCTTAGCGGGAGACTCCTATAATTCACCCCTCCACTTT. Its protein is CASSLAGDSYNSPLHF.

The genes are TRBV9 and TRBJ1-2; weak D call: TRBD1 (6 bases). CDR1 is SGDLS and CDR2 is YYNGEE in the germline V gene. Trimming removed 4 bases at V and 6 bases at J, with 10 bases between. The CDR3 extends over 12 amino acids. The CDR3 is CASSRTDNGYTF. CDR3 nucleotides: TGTGCCAGCAGCAGGACAGATAATGGCTACACCTTC.

This chain uses TRBV19 with TRBJ1-1; D perhaps matches TRBD1 (5 bases). The CDR3 runs to 14 residues. The germline gives CDR1 LNHDA, CDR2 SQIVND (reference sequence). The ends were cut back, 5 bases at V and 4 bases at J, with 14 bases in the middle. For the CDR3, the DNA is TGTGCCAGTAGTGCCAGGGTCCCACTCACTGAAGCTTTCTTT. It is translated as CASSARVPLTEAFF.

The gene calls are TRBV28 and TRBJ2-3; 10 nucleotides align to TRBD2. The CDR3 length is 16 residues. Germline-derived CDR1 and CDR2 are MDHEN and SYDVKM. J gave up 4 bases and V 4 bases, and 8 bases lay outside the gene matches. CDR3 bases: TGTGCCAGCAGTTCCCAAGCGGGAGGGCCCCCAGATACGCAGTATTTT. Translation gives CASSSQAGGPPDTQYF.

This chain links TRBV18 with TRBJ1-1; D possibly corresponds to TRBD1 (6 bases). Germline V lookup: CDR1 KGHSH, CDR2 LQKENI. Trimming took off 6 bases at V and 7 bases at J, with 18 bases between the two ends. The CDR3 consists of 14 residues. The CDR3 here is CASSKAGGDNEAFF. CDR3 sequence (DNA): TGTGCCAGCTCCAAGGCCGGGGGCGATAATGAAGCTTTCTTT.

The chain couples TRBV2 to TRBJ2-2; D could derive from TRBD1 or TRBD2 (5 bases each). CDR3 length: 13 amino acids. Germline V gene lookup returns CDR1 SNHLY and CDR2 FYNNEI. Trimming removed 9 bases from V and 6 bases from J, with 14 bases in between. The CDR3 loop reads CASGGVRPGELFF. DNA of the CDR3: TGTGCCAGTGGGGGTGTGAGGCCCGGGGAGCTGTTTTTT.

The rearrangement uses TRBV5-1 and TRBJ2-3, with 10 bases matching TRBD2. Per germline, CDR1 SGHRS and CDR2 YFSETQ. Trimming took 6 bases from V and 0 from J; bases not matched to a gene: 7. The CDR3 spans 16 residues. The CDR3 protein is CASTPGLATSTDTQYF. Here the CDR3 DNA reads TGCGCCAGCACCCCGGGACTAGCGACTAGCACAGATACGCAGTATTTT.

CDR3 nucleotides: TGTGCCAGCAGCTTACTTGTAGGGGGGAGCTATGGCTACACCTTC. Its protein product is CASSLLVGGSYGYTF. The chain joins TRBV7-9 to TRBJ1-2; tentatively, D is TRBD1 (6 bases). The germline V gene has CDR1 SEHNR and CDR2 FQNEAQ (reference sequence). V was shortened by 2 bases and J by 4 bases, with 14 bases between the two germline ends. This CDR3 is 15 amino acids long.

The chain couples TRBV2 to TRBJ2-1; perhaps TRBD2 as D (5 bases). The CDR3 has 14 residues. Per germline, CDR1 SNHLY and CDR2 FYNNEI. Deletions cut 7 bases from V and 4 bases from J, with 14 bases between. CDR3 residues: CASIGGSSYNEQFF. The DNA of the CDR3 is TGTGCCAGCATCGGAGGCTCATCTTACAATGAGCAGTTCTTC.

The V call is TRBV2, the J call TRBJ1-3; D is ambiguous. V was pared by 6 bases and J by 7 bases, with 10 bases between. The CDR3 is 12 amino acids. Germline CDR1 reads SNHLY; CDR2 reads FYNNEI. CDR3: CASSPSSNTIYF. The CDR3 bases are TGTGCCAGCAGCCCTTCAAGCAACACCATATATTTT.

This clone appeared a single time. The chain recombines TRBV6-4 with TRBJ2-3; D possibly corresponds to TRBD2 (5 bases). This CDR3 contains 14 residues. Trimming stripped 5 bases from V and 0 bases from J, with 9 bases between. CDR1 is MRHNA and CDR2 is SNTAGT in the germline V gene. CDR3 residues: CASSSGTSTDTQYF. Written as DNA, the CDR3 is TGTGCCAGCAGTTCGGGAACTAGCACAGATACGCAGTATTTT.

This clone was seen a single time. This chain's CDR3 is CASSPQRVEETQYF. In DNA form, the CDR3 reads TGTGCCAGCTCACCACAACGGGTGGAAGAGACCCAGTACTTC. The rearrangement uses TRBV18 and TRBJ2-5, with D uncertain. This CDR3 has 14 amino acids. The germline V gene has CDR1 KGHSH and CDR2 LQKENI. Trimming took off 1 base at V and 3 bases at J, with 9 bases between the two ends.

V usage is TRBV6-5 and J usage is TRBJ1-2; a weak D match, TRBD1 (6 bases). This CDR3 contains 15 residues. The germline CDR1 and CDR2 sequences are MNHEY and SVGAGI. Trimming took off 6 bases at V and 4 bases at J, with 18 bases between the two ends. CDR3: CASSSIRGRGYGYTF. CDR3 DNA sequence: TGTGCCAGCAGCTCCATCAGGGGTAGGGGCTATGGCTACACCTTC.

This rearrangement joins TRBV5-1 to TRBJ2-5; TRBD2 agrees at 9 bases. There are 16 residues in the CDR3. CDR1 SGHRS and CDR2 YFSETQ come from the germline V gene. Trimming took 4 bases from V and 5 from J; bases not matched to a gene: 12. The CDR3 DNA sequence: TGCGCCAGCAGCACCGGGGATAGCGGGAGCCTTGAGACCCAGTACTTC. Translated, it gives CASSTGDSGSLETQYF.